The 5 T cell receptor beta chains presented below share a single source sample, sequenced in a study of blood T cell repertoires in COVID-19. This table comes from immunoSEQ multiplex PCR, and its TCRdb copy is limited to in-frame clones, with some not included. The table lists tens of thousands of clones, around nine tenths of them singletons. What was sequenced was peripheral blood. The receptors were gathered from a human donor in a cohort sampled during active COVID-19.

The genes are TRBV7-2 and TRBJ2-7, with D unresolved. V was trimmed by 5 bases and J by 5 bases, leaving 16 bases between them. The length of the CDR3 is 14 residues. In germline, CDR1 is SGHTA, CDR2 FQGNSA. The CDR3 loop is CASSRLGRNHEQYF. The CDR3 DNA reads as TGTGCCAGCAGCCGCCTCGGCAGGAACCACGAGCAGTACTTC.

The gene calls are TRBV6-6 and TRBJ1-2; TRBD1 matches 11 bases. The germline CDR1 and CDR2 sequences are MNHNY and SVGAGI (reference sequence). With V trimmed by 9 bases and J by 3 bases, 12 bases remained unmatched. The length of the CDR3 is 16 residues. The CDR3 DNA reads TGTGCCAGTAATACCGGGACAGGGGGTTTTCACTATGGCTACACCTTC. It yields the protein CASNTGTGGFHYGYTF.

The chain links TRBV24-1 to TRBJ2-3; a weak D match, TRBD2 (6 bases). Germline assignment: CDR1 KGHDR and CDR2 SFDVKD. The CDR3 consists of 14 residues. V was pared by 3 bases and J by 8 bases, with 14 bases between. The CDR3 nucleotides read TGTGCCACCAGTGATCCGCGGGACGGCTTTACGCAGTATTTT. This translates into CATSDPRDGFTQYF.

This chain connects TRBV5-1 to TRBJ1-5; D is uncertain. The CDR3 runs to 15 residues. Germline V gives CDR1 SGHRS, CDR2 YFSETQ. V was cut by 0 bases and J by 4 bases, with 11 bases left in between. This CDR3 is CASSLGTTSNQPQHF. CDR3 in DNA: TGCGCCAGCAGCTTGGGCACCACAAGTAATCAGCCCCAGCATTTT.

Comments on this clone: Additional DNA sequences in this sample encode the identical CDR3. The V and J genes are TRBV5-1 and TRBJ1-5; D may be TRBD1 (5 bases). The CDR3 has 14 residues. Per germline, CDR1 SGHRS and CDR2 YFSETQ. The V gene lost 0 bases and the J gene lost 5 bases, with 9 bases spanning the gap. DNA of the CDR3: TGCGCCAGCAGCTTGGGGCAGGGCTATCAGCCCCAGCATTTT. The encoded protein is CASSLGQGYQPQHF.